Listed below are T cell receptor beta chains from one sample, sequenced in a study of control samples from healthy donors and cancer patients. The data were produced by immunoSEQ multiplex PCR, yet TCRdb's version contains in-frame clones alone and is incomplete. The sample consists of about 89,000 clones, under 90% of them appearing once. Sequencing used blood. These TCRs come from a middle-aged woman in good health. CDR3s include the opening cysteine and the closing phenylalanine or tryptophan. Each record gives: D gene, J gene, V gene, clone size, CDR3 protein, CDR3 DNA. D genes are given only for firm matches. Not all rows give a size; the values are once, few, many and, for expanded clones, a class.

d_call: TRBD1; j_call: TRBJ1-1; v_call: TRBV18; clone_size: .; cdr3_aa: CASSPPSTGSGGAFF; cdr3_nt: TGTGCCAGCTCACCTCCTTCGACAGGGTCGGGGGGAGCTTTCTTT
d_call: TRBD2; j_call: TRBJ2-5; v_call: TRBV24-1; clone_size: once; cdr3_aa: CATSGGTRKETQYF; cdr3_nt: TGTGCCACCAGTGGAGGGACTAGGAAAGAGACCCAGTACTTC
d_call: .; j_call: TRBJ2-5; v_call: TRBV6-5; clone_size: .; cdr3_aa: CASNEEAAQETQYF; cdr3_nt: TGTGCCAGCAACGAGGAAGCGGCCCAAGAGACCCAGTACTTC
d_call: .; j_call: TRBJ1-1; v_call: TRBV7-3; clone_size: .; cdr3_aa: CASSLVPNTEAFF; cdr3_nt: TGTGCCAGCAGCTTAGTACCCAACACTGAAGCTTTCTTT
d_call: .; j_call: TRBJ2-4; v_call: TRBV6-1; clone_size: .; cdr3_aa: CASSELFAEAKNIQYF; cdr3_nt: TGTGCCAGCAGTGAGTTGTTTGCAGAAGCCAAAAACATTCAGTACTTC
d_call: TRBD1; j_call: TRBJ1-2; v_call: TRBV11-3; clone_size: .; cdr3_aa: CASSPKTGGNYGYTF; cdr3_nt: TGTGCCAGCAGCCCAAAGACAGGGGGCAACTATGGCTACACCTTC
d_call: .; j_call: TRBJ2-3; v_call: TRBV19; clone_size: .; cdr3_aa: CASSTGRERDTQYF; cdr3_nt: TGTGCCAGTAGTACGGGACGGGAGAGAGATACGCAGTATTTT
d_call: .; j_call: TRBJ2-5; v_call: TRBV7-3; clone_size: .; cdr3_aa: CASSEGLIKETQYF; cdr3_nt: TGTGCCAGCAGCGAGGGACTGATTAAAGAGACCCAGTACTTC
d_call: TRBD1; j_call: TRBJ2-2; v_call: TRBV29-1; clone_size: once; cdr3_aa: CSGQDRVGTGELFF; cdr3_nt: TGCAGCGGCCAGGACAGGGTCGGCACCGGGGAGCTGTTTTTT
d_call: .; j_call: TRBJ1-5; v_call: TRBV19; clone_size: .; cdr3_aa: CASSMGPLTQPQHF; cdr3_nt: TGTGCCAGTAGTATGGGACCCCTCACTCAGCCCCAGCATTTT
d_call: TRBD2; j_call: TRBJ2-1; v_call: TRBV7-3; clone_size: .; cdr3_aa: CASSSRGDPNEQFF; cdr3_nt: TGTGCCAGCAGCTCACGGGGGGACCCCAATGAGCAGTTCTTC
d_call: TRBD2; j_call: TRBJ2-7; v_call: TRBV15; clone_size: .; cdr3_aa: CATSREPLAFYEQYF; cdr3_nt: TGTGCCACCAGCAGAGAGCCACTAGCGTTCTACGAGCAGTACTTC
d_call: .; j_call: TRBJ1-4; v_call: TRBV4-1; clone_size: .; cdr3_aa: CASSQDIVEVAATNEKLFF; cdr3_nt: TGCGCCAGCAGCCAAGATATTGTTGAAGTGGCTGCAACTAATGAAAAACTGTTTTTT
d_call: TRBD1; j_call: TRBJ2-5; v_call: TRBV24-1; clone_size: .; cdr3_aa: CATSEKDRHQETQYF; cdr3_nt: TGTGCCACCAGTGAAAAGGACAGGCACCAAGAGACCCAGTACTTC
d_call: .; j_call: TRBJ1-1; v_call: TRBV2; clone_size: .; cdr3_aa: CASKVGWNTEAFF; cdr3_nt: TGTGCCAGCAAGGTTGGGTGGAACACTGAAGCTTTCTTT
d_call: TRBD1; j_call: TRBJ1-2; v_call: TRBV12-3/TRBV12-4; clone_size: .; cdr3_aa: CASRNIGTVTFF; cdr3_nt: TGTGCCAGCAGAAACATCGGGACAGTCACCTTCTTC
d_call: .; j_call: TRBJ2-1; v_call: TRBV3-1/TRBV3-2; clone_size: .; cdr3_aa: CASSHRGDNEQFF; cdr3_nt: TGTGCCAGCAGCCACAGGGGGGACAATGAGCAGTTCTTC
d_call: .; j_call: TRBJ2-5; v_call: TRBV27; clone_size: .; cdr3_aa: CASSPEGAGWGEGQYF; cdr3_nt: TGTGCCAGCAGCCCAGAAGGGGCAGGGTGGGGAGAGGGCCAGTACTTC